One sample yielded the 16 T cell receptor beta chains listed below, sequenced in a study of T cells in Graves' hyperthyroidism and ophthalmopathy (dated by TCRdb to about 2019). The library came from multiplex PCR. The sample was run on an Illumina HiSeq 2000. TCR beta CDR3 regions were amplified from RNA transcripts. For the first round of RT-PCR on the TCR CDR3, the HTBI primer set was used together with the Qiagen OneStep RT-PCR kit. TCRdb trimmed public reads at Q25 via fastp, called clones via MiXCR and kept in-frame beta chains. Rows matching on CDR3 protein sequence are summarized as one entry with the most common DNA and genes. Present in this sample are some 50,000 distinct CDR3 sequences, roughly 50% of which were seen just once. The ten largest clones add up to 34% of the sample. The material sequenced was peripheral blood or thyroid tissue (not recorded which). These receptor sequences come from a man between 18 and 29 years old with Graves' hyperthyroidism.

This clonotype was counted ten times or more. CDR3 DNA: TGCGCCAGCGCCCGGGGACAGGGGTTCTCCGGGGAGCTGTTTTTT. It translates to CASARGQGFSGELFF. This chain joins TRBV4-3 and TRBJ2-2, with TRBD1 identical over 10 bases. The germline V gene has CDR1 LGHNA and CDR2 YSLEER. V lost 8 bases and J lost 6; bases outside the gene matches: 9. The CDR3 covers 15 residues.

This rearrangement joins TRBV7-2 to TRBJ2-5; 10 nucleotides agree with TRBD2. CDR1 SGHTA and CDR2 FQGNSA come from the germline V gene. J gave up 2 bases and V 5 bases, and 2 bases lay outside the gene matches. The CDR3 has 14 amino acids. In DNA, the CDR3 is TGTGCCAGCAGCATGACTAGCGGGCAAGAGACCCAGTACTTC. Translated, it gives CASSMTSGQETQYF.

This clonotype was observed a single time. The genes are TRBV5-4 and TRBJ2-2; TRBD1 matches at 8 bases. The CDR3 has 15 residues. The V segment lost 4 bases and the J segment 5 bases; nucleotides outside the gene matches: 7. Germline V gene sequence: CDR1 SGHNT, CDR2 YYREEE (reference sequence). CDR3 sequence reads: CASSPDRVQTGELFF. The CDR3 coding sequence is TGTGCCAGCAGCCCGGACAGGGTTCAAACCGGGGAGCTGTTTTTT.

This clonotype has at least ten counts. This chain's CDR3 is CASSTPIQLNTEAFF. Written as DNA, the CDR3 is TGTGCCAGCAGCACACCTATCCAACTTAACACTGAAGCTTTCTTT. The rearrangement uses TRBV2 and TRBJ1-1; D ambiguous. The CDR3 length is 15 residues. Germline loops: CDR1 SNHLY, CDR2 FYNNEI. The V end lost 6 bases, the J end lost 2 bases, and 16 bases lay between the germline ends. The complete variable domain, with remaining parts taken from reference TRBV2 and TRBJ1-1, reads EPEVTQTPSHQVTQMGQEVILRCVPISNHLYFYWYRQILGQKVEFLVSFYNNEISEKSEIFDDQFSVERPDGSNFTLKIRSTKLEDSAMYFCASSTPIQLNTEAFFGQGTRLTVV.

There are many counts of this clonotype. The chain couples TRBV12-3 or TRBV12-4 to TRBJ1-1; D not resolved. The V end was cut by 3 bases, the J end by 1 base, with 9 bases between. The CDR3 is 14 residues long. CDR3 in amino acids: CASSFQTQNTEAFF. The CDR3 bases are TGTGCCAGCAGTTTTCAGACTCAGAACACTGAAGCTTTCTTT.

This clonotype came up once. This CDR3 fails to terminate in the conserved phenylalanine or tryptophan, so it likely reflects a read error. This chain uses TRBV13 with TRBJ2-3; TRBD1 matches at 10 bases. The V gene's germline CDR1 is PRHDT and CDR2 FYEKMQ (reference sequence). V dropped 5 bases and J dropped 4; count of bases not matched to a gene: 6. This CDR3 has 15 amino acids. CDR3 nucleotides: TGTGCCAGCAGCACAGGACAGGGGGGGGCAGATACGCAGTATTCT. Amino acid sequence: CASSTGQGGADTQYS.

In this sample, this clonotype turned up many times. The gene calls are TRBV20-1 and TRBJ2-7; TRBD2 aligns across 14 bases. The CDR3 has 17 residues. V lost 4 bases to trimming and J lost 3 bases; unmatched junction nucleotides: 11. CDR1 is DFQATT, CDR2 SNEGSKA, per germline (reference sequence). CDR3 in amino acids: CSANMGLAGAQHYEQYF. The CDR3 DNA reads TGCAGTGCTAATATGGGACTAGCGGGAGCCCAACACTACGAGCAGTACTTC.

This CDR3 reads CASSDTIYTDTQYF. The CDR3 coding sequence is TGTGCCAGCAGTGATACGATTTACACAGATACGCAGTATTTT. The chain recombines TRBV6-1 with TRBJ2-3; no clear D. With 3 bases removed from V and 2 bases from J, the gap between germline ends came to 9 bases. The CDR3 runs 14 residues. The V gene's germline CDR1 is MNHNS and CDR2 SASEGT.

For this clonotype: A much larger clone differs by one base, so this may be a read error. The chain has TRBV2 and TRBJ1-1; a possible D gene is TRBD1 (6 bases). CDR1 and CDR2 from the germline V gene are SNHLY and FYNNEI. The CDR3 extends over 12 amino acids. V lost 4 bases to trimming and J lost 4 bases, with 7 bases between them. This CDR3 reads CASSAGVTEAFF. CDR3 DNA: TGTGCCAGCAGTGCAGGGGTCACTGAAGCTTTCTTT.

This clonotype was detected once. V gene TRBV7-9 combines with J gene TRBJ1-1; D remains unclear. The CDR3 has 13 amino acids. Germline V gene lookup returns CDR1 SEHNR and CDR2 FQNEAQ (reference sequence). Trimming removed 3 bases at V and 3 bases at J, with 8 bases between. CDR3 nucleotide sequence: TGTGCCAGCAGCTTCTTCCCGGACACTGAAGCTTTCTTT. It encodes CASSFFPDTEAFF.

The chain combines TRBV9 with TRBJ1-2; weak D call: TRBD1 (5 bases). The CDR3 has 12 residues. The V gene lost 4 bases and the J gene lost 8 bases, with 12 bases spanning the gap. Germline V gene data show CDR1 as SGDLS and CDR2 as YYNGEE. In DNA, the CDR3 is TGTGCCAGCAGCCCGAAAGCAGGGGGCTACACCTTC. This translates into CASSPKAGGYTF.

Many counts were recorded for this clonotype. The chain has TRBV20-1 and TRBJ1-3; D gene uncertain. This CDR3 has 17 amino acids. The V end lost 0 bases, the J end lost 0 bases, and 15 bases lay between the germline ends. Germline CDR1 is DFQATT and CDR2 is SNEGSKA (reference sequence). The CDR3, as DNA: TGCAGTGCTAGAGATTCTGTCGGTCCAAACTCTGGAAACACCATATATTTT. This translates into CSARDSVGPNSGNTIYF.

The V call is TRBV9, the J call TRBJ1-1; no clear D. V gave up 3 bases and J gave up 5 bases, with 14 bases separating them. CDR1 SGDLS and CDR2 YYNGEE come from the germline V gene. This CDR3 is 14 amino acids long. In DNA form, the CDR3 reads TGTGCCAGCAGCGCCAGCTCAGGTGGTACTGAAGCTTTCTTT. This codes for CASSASSGGTEAFF.

This clonotype was seen repeatedly, ten times or more. The rearrangement uses TRBV5-1 and TRBJ2-5; 9 bases match TRBD1. The junction had 6 bases not matched to a gene; V was cut back by 4 bases and J by 5 bases. The CDR3 is 14 amino acids. Germline assignment: CDR1 SGHRS and CDR2 YFSETQ. The CDR3 sequence is CASSPQGAGETQYF. The CDR3 DNA reads as TGCGCCAGCAGCCCACAGGGGGCAGGGGAGACCCAGTACTTC.

The sample holds many counts of this clonotype. The chain is built from TRBV7-9 and TRBJ1-5, with TRBD1 identical over 8 bases. The germline CDR1 and CDR2 sequences are SEHNR and FQNEAQ (reference sequence). CDR3 length: 18 residues. V shed 1 base and J 2 bases; nucleotides not matched to a gene: 10. The CDR3 protein is CASSLDVPGGTGNQPQHF. The DNA of the CDR3 is TGTGCCAGCAGCTTAGACGTACCAGGGGGCACTGGCAATCAGCCCCAGCATTTT.

The chain couples TRBV4-3 to TRBJ2-2; D is perhaps TRBD2 (6 bases). CDR1 is LGHNA and CDR2 is YSLEER in the germline V gene. Trimming stripped 4 bases from V and 9 bases from J, with 9 bases between. The CDR3 runs to 12 residues. CDR3 loop: CASSRREWELFF. The CDR3 DNA reads as TGCGCCAGCAGCCGGCGGGAATGGGAGCTGTTTTTT.